A single sample is the source of the 10 T cell receptor beta chains below, sequenced in a study of blood T cell repertoires in COVID-19. Here immunoSEQ multiplex PCR was the method, and the copy in TCRdb shows in-frame clones only, minus some. The profile shows about 130,000 clones, around nine tenths of them singletons. The sample taken for sequencing was PBMCs or T cells enriched from blood (not recorded which). All receptors come from a woman in her forties or fifties who had recovered from COVID-19.

V and J are TRBV30 and TRBJ1-2; 7 bases align to TRBD1. The ends lost 2 bases at V and 4 bases at J; junction bases unmatched: 4. The CDR3 length is 13 residues. From germline, CDR1 is GTSNPN and CDR2 SVGIG (reference sequence). The CDR3 region has the DNA TGTGCCTGGAGTCTAGGGACAGCCTATGGCTACACCTTC. Translating it yields CAWSLGTAYGYTF.

V gene TRBV10-3 combines with J gene TRBJ1-6; 7 nucleotides line up with TRBD1. V was clipped by 4 bases and J by 12 bases; unmatched bases: 18. From germline, CDR1 is ENHRY and CDR2 SYGVKD. The CDR3 consists of 17 residues. The CDR3 region has the DNA TGTGCCATCAGTGCTACCGACAGGGCCCCGAAAGGCGGACCCCTCCACTTT. Translated: CAISATDRAPKGGPLHF.

The V and J genes are TRBV7-3 and TRBJ1-1; maybe TRBD1 (6 bases). Germline V gives CDR1 SGHTA, CDR2 FQGTGA. Trimming removed 5 bases from V and 5 bases from J, with 15 bases in between. The CDR3 runs 14 residues. In nucleotides, the CDR3 is TGTGCCAGCAGCACCCAGGGGATGGGGACTGAAGCTTTCTTT. Translated, it gives CASSTQGMGTEAFF. Full variable domain (missing parts from reference TRBV7-3 and TRBJ1-1): GAGVSQTPSNKVTEKGKYVELRCDPISGHTALYWYRQSLGQGPEFLIYFQGTGAADDSGLPNDRFFAVRPEGSVSTLKIQRTERGDSAVYLCASSTQGMGTEAFFGQGTRLTVV.

The V and J genes are TRBV6-5 and TRBJ2-7; TRBD2 aligns across 8 bases. J lost 0 bases, V lost 6 bases, and 4 bases had no gene match. The CDR3 sequence is 14 residues long. Per germline, CDR1 MNHEY and CDR2 SVGAGI. This chain's CDR3 is CASSTRGASYEQYF. The CDR3 bases are TGTGCCAGCAGCACGCGGGGGGCCTCCTACGAGCAGTACTTC.

The chain links TRBV2 to TRBJ1-1, with D possibly being TRBD1 (6 bases). The CDR3 sequence is 13 residues long. V dropped 5 bases and J dropped 2 bases, with 9 bases sitting between them. From germline, CDR1 is SNHLY and CDR2 FYNNEI. The CDR3 sequence is CASSRDTNTEAFF. The CDR3 nucleotides are TGTGCCAGCAGTCGGGACACCAACACTGAAGCTTTCTTT.

This clone was detected a few times. The chain carries TRBV5-6 and TRBJ1-2; D perhaps matches TRBD1 (5 bases). Deletions cut 5 bases from V and 8 bases from J, with 25 bases between. The CDR3 is made up of 16 amino acids. Germline V gene sequence: CDR1 SGHDT, CDR2 YYEEEE. The CDR3 region is CASSTRQIQAGWGYTF. The CDR3 DNA reads TGTGCCAGCAGTACACGACAAATACAGGCTGGTTGGGGCTACACCTTC.

This sequence joins TRBV29-1 and TRBJ1-2, with 9 bases identical to TRBD1. CDR3 length: 14 amino acids. Germline V gives CDR1 SQVTM, CDR2 ANQGSEA. V was pared by 1 base and J by 4 bases, with 4 bases of the junction left unmatched. CDR3 nucleotide sequence: TGCAGCGTTGAAGGGACAGGGGCAGGCTATGGCTACACCTTC. Its translation is CSVEGTGAGYGYTF.

The V gene is TRBV12-3 or TRBV12-4, the J gene TRBJ2-3; a weak D match, TRBD1 (6 bases). This CDR3 spans 13 amino acids. V was shortened by 7 bases and J by 4 bases, with 12 bases between the two germline ends. The CDR3 bases are TGTGCCAGCACCAGGGGCCAGTCAGATACGCAGTATTTT. Its translation: CASTRGQSDTQYF.

V is TRBV5-4 and J is TRBJ2-1, with D tentatively TRBD2 (5 bases). This CDR3 is 16 amino acids long. From germline, CDR1 is SGHNT and CDR2 YYREEE (reference sequence). The ends were cut back, 2 bases at V and 0 bases at J, with 12 bases in the middle. The CDR3 is CASSFDPSGSYNEQFF. CDR3 nucleotide sequence: TGTGCCAGCAGCTTTGATCCGAGCGGCTCCTACAATGAGCAGTTCTTC.

The chain carries TRBV7-9 and TRBJ2-7; 12 nucleotides agree with TRBD1. V shed 6 bases and J 5 bases; nucleotides not matched to a gene: 5. The CDR3 contains 14 residues. The germline V gene encodes CDR1 SEHNR and CDR2 FQNEAQ (reference sequence). CDR3 sequence (DNA): TGTGCCAGCAGATCCGGGACAGGGGGCAACGAGCAGTACTTC. Translation: CASRSGTGGNEQYF.